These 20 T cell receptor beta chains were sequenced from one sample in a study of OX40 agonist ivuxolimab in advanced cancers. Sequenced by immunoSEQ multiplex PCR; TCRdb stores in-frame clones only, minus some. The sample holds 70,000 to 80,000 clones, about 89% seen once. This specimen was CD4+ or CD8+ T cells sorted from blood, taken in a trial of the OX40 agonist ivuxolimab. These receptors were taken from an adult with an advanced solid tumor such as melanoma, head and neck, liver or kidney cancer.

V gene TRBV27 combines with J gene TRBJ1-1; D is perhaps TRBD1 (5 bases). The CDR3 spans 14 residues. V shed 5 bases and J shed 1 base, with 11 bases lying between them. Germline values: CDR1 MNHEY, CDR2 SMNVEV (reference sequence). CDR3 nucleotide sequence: TGTGCCAGCAGTACAACCGGACAGAACACTGAAGCTTTCTTT. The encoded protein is CASSTTGQNTEAFF.

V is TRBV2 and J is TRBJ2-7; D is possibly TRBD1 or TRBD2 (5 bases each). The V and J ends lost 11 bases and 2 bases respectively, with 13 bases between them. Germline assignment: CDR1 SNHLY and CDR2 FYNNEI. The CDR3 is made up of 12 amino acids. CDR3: CACEGSPYEQYF. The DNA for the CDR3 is TGTGCCTGCGAGGGGAGTCCCTACGAGCAGTACTTC.

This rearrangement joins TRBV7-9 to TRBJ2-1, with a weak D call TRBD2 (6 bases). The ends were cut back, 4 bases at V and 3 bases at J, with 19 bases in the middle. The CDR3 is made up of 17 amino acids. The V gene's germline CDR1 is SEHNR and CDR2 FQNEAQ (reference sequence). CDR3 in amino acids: CASSSTVTGAVYNEQFF. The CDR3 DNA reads TGTGCCAGCAGCTCTACCGTGACGGGAGCCGTCTACAATGAGCAGTTCTTC.

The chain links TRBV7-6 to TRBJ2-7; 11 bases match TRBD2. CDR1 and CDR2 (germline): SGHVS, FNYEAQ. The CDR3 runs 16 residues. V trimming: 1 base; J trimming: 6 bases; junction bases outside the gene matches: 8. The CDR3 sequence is CASSLGTSGRTGEQYF. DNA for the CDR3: TGTGCCAGCAGCTTAGGAACTAGCGGGAGAACGGGCGAGCAGTACTTC.

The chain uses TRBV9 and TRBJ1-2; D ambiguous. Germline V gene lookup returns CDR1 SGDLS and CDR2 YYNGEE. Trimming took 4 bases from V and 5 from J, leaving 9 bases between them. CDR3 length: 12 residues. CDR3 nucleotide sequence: TGTGCCAGCAGCTCGGCGGCTTATGGCTACACCTTC. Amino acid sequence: CASSSAAYGYTF.

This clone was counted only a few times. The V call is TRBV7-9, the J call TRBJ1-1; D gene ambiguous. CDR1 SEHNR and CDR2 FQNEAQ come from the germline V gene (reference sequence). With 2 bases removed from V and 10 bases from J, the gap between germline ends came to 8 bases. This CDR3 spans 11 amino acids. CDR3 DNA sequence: TGTGCCAGCAGCTTACTACCGGGAGCTTTCTTT. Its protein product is CASSLLPGAFF.

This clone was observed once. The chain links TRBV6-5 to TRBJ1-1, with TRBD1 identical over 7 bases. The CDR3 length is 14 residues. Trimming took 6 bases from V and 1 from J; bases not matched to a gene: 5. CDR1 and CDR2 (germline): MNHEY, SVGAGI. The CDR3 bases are TGTGCCAGCAGCCCAGGGGGTGCGAACACTGAAGCTTTCTTT. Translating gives CASSPGGANTEAFF.

The CDR3 coding sequence is TGTGCCACCAGCAGAGGGCTAGCGGGAGATCTTAGCACAGATACGCAGTATTTT. Its translation is CATSRGLAGDLSTDTQYF. The chain carries TRBV15 and TRBJ2-3; 10 bases map to TRBD2. Germline V gene sequence: CDR1 LNHNV, CDR2 YYDKDF (reference sequence). This CDR3 comprises 18 residues. The V gene end was trimmed by 1 base and the J gene end by 0 bases; junction bases not matched to a gene: 7.

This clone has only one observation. The CDR3 here is CATGTGGTEQYF. Written as DNA, the CDR3 is TGCGCCACGGGGACAGGGGGCACCGAGCAGTACTTC. The V and J genes are TRBV10-2 and TRBJ2-7, with 12 bases identical to TRBD1. CDR3 length equals 12 residues. The trim removed 10 bases at V and 6 bases at J, leaving 4 bases unmatched. Germline V CDR1 and CDR2: WSHSY, SAAADI.

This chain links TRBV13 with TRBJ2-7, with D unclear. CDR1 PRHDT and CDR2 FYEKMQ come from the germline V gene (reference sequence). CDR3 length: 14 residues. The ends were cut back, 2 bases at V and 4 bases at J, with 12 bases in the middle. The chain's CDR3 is CASSLPSEGYEQYF. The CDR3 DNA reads TGTGCCAGCAGCTTACCCAGCGAAGGATACGAGCAGTACTTC. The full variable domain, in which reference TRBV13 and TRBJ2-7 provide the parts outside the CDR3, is AAGVIQSPRHLIKEKRETATLKCYPIPRHDTVYWYQQGPGQDPQFLISFYEKMQSDKGSIPDRFSAQQFSDYHSELNMSSLELGDSALYFCASSLPSEGYEQYFGPGTRLTVT.

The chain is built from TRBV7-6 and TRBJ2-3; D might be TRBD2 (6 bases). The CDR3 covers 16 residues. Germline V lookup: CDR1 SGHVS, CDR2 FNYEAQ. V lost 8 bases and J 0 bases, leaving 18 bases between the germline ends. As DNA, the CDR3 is TGTGCCAGCTCCAGTCGGCGCGGGGAGAGCACAGATACGCAGTATTTT. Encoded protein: CASSSRRGESTDTQYF.

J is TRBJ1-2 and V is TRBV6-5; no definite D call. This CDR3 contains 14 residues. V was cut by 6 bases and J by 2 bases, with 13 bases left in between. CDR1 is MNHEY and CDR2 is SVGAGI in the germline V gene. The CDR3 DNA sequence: TGTGCCAGCAGCCCTCCCGACCGGAACTATGGCTACACCTTC. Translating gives CASSPPDRNYGYTF.

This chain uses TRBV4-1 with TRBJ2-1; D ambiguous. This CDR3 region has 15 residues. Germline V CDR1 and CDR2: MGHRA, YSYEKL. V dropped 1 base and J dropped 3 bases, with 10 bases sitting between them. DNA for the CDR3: TGCGCCAGCAGCCAAGGGGTTTTCGACTACAATGAGCAGTTCTTC. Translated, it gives CASSQGVFDYNEQFF.

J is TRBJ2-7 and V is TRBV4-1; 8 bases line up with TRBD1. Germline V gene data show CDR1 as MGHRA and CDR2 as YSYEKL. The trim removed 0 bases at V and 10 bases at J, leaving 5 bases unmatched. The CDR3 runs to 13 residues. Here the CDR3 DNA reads TGCGCCAGCAGCCAAGACCCCGGGACAGGCCAGTACTTC. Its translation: CASSQDPGTGQYF.

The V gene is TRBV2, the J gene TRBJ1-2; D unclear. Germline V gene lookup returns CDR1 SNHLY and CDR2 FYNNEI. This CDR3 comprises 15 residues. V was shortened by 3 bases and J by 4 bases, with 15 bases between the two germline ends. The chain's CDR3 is CASSEGLEAVYGYTF. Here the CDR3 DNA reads TGTGCCAGCAGTGAGGGCCTAGAGGCGGTCTATGGCTACACCTTC.

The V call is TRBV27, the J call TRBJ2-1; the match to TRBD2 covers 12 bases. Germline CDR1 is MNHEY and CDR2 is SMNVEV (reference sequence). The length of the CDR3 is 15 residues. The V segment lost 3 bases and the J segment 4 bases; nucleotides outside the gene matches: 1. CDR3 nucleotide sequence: TGTGCCAGCAGTTTGACTAGCGGGGGTTACAATGAGCAGTTCTTC. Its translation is CASSLTSGGYNEQFF.

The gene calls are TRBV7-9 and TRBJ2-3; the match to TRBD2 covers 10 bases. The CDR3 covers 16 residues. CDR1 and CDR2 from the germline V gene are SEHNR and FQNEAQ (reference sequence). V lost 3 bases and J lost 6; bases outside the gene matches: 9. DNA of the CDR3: TGTGCCAGCAGCTTCGTGGTCAGCGGGGGGGCCGATACGCAGTATTTT. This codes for CASSFVVSGGADTQYF.

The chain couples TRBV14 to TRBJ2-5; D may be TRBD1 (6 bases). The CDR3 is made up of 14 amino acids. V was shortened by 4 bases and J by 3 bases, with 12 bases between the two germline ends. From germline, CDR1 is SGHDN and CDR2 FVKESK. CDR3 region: CASSPQGQKETQYF. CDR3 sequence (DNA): TGTGCCAGCAGCCCGCAAGGACAGAAAGAGACCCAGTACTTC.

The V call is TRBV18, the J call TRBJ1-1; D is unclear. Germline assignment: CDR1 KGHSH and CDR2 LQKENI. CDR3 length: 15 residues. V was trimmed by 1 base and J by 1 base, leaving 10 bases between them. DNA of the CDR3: TGTGCCAGCTCACCACAGGTATCTACGAACACTGAAGCTTTCTTT. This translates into CASSPQVSTNTEAFF.

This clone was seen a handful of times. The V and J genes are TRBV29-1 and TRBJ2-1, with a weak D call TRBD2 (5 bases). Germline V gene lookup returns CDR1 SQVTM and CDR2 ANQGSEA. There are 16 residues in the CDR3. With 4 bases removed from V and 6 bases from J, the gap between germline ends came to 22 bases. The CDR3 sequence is CSVVEVARASINEQFF. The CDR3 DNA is TGCAGCGTTGTAGAGGTAGCGAGGGCCAGTATCAATGAGCAGTTCTTC.